This TCR beta chain was sequenced in a study of radiotherapy plus CTLA-4 blockade in lung cancer. Notes on the study in general: After treatment with radiotherapy plus ipilimumab, TCR clones that came from the tumor expanded in blood.

The germline V and J ends were trimmed by 0 bases and 12 bases, with 6 bases remaining between them. CDR1 and CDR2 from the germline V gene are SGHDN and FVKESK. The CDR3 loop spans 11 amino acids. On this clone: The target antigen is unknown.

Assay used: immunoSEQ multiplex PCR; TCRdb lists only in-frame clones, some missing. The sample shows around 56,000 clones, roughly 80% of them seen only once. The origin of this receptor is a human donor with non-small cell lung cancer who had a complete response to radiotherapy plus ipilimumab. The chain combines TRBV14 with TRBJ2-1; tentatively, D is TRBD2 (5 bases). The sequencing used peripheral blood, collected from a patient treated with radiotherapy plus ipilimumab. In nucleotides, the CDR3 is TGTGCCAGCAGCCAAGAGCGGGTGCAGTTCTTC. It encodes CASSQERVQFF.